This T cell receptor beta chain was identified in a study of T-cell memory formation after mild COVID-19. TCRdb re-analysed the 5' RACE reads in MiXCR, keeping a single row per CDR3 protein. This table has 300,000 or so distinct CDR3 sequences, about 15% appearing once. From germline, CDR1 is SGHRS and CDR2 YFSETQ. Trimming cost V 7 bases and J 5 bases; bases outside gene matches: 3. There are 13 residues in the CDR3. The sample comprised PBMCs or a T cell subset sorted from them (not recorded which). This chain uses TRBV5-1 with TRBJ2-5, with TRBD2 matching over 12 bases. The sequence was collected from a man younger than 35 who had mild COVID-19 (a few samples of this study predate the infection). Cell type and time point are not known. The CDR3 reads CASRGLAGETQYF. The CDR3 DNA is TGCGCCAGCCGGGGACTAGCGGGCGAGACCCAGTACTTC.